This T cell receptor (beta chain) derives from a study of tumor-infiltrating lymphocytes in primary liver carcinoma. This CDR3 is built from 14 residues. Germline V lookup: CDR1 MNHNS, CDR2 SASEGT. Starting material of about 0.45 ug total RNA yielded TCR beta cDNA via a constant-region primer. Libraries covering TCR beta were generated through three nested multiplex PCR rounds (using a slightly modified ARM-PCR). TRBV1-TRBV30 forward and Cbeta reverse primers drove the first two roughly 10-cycle rounds. TCRdb fed the multiplex PCR reads into MiXCR, producing one record per CDR3 protein. The sample records about 320,000 distinct CDR3 sequences, 55% to 65% being singletons. Unsorted whole blood served as the source of blood RNA, and germline DNA was extracted as well. Comments on this clonotype: A much larger clone differs from this one at a single base, so this may be a read error.

This receptor was obtained from a man aged 35-49 years with primary liver carcinoma and hepatitis B virus infection. The sequencing sample was made of peripheral blood. This sequence joins TRBV6-1 and TRBJ1-1; perhaps TRBD1 as D (6 bases). CDR3: CASGEGVEGTEAFF. CDR3 coding DNA: TGTGCCAGCGGTGAGGGGGTTGAGGGCACTGAAGCTTTCTTT.